Listed here are 23 T cell receptor beta chains from one sample, sequenced in a study of T cell repertoires in cytomegalovirus infection. TCRdb used MiXCR to reprocess the reads, holding one entry per CDR3 protein. The sample includes some 68,000 distinct CDR3 sequences, approximately 24% of them seen just once. What these receptors recognize is not known. What was sequenced was PBMCs, sequenced either directly or after in vitro stimulation (not recorded which). The receptors here all came from a human donor in good health (CMV status not recorded). Some clones in this sample may be carry-over from other donors' samples.

This clonotype was seen repeatedly, ten times or more. This chain joins TRBV4-3 and TRBJ2-3; D not resolved. The V gene lost 1 base and the J gene lost 6 bases, with 14 bases spanning the gap. This CDR3 comprises 15 residues. Looked up from germline, CDR1 is LGHNA and CDR2 is YSLEER. CDR3 nucleotide sequence: TGCGCCAGCAGCCAAGCACGCGCGACGCAGGATACGCAGTATTTT. The encoded protein is CASSQARATQDTQYF.

This clonotype was counted a few times. This chain connects TRBV28 to TRBJ2-7; TRBD2 matches 11 bases. The V and J ends lost 5 bases and 0 bases, in that order; junction bases with no gene match: 6. The CDR3 has 16 amino acids. CDR1 MDHEN and CDR2 SYDVKM come from the germline V gene. The DNA for the CDR3 is TGTGCCAGCAGTCTGTTGACTAGCGGGATCTCCTACGAGCAGTACTTC. Amino acids: CASSLLTSGISYEQYF.

The CDR3 protein is CATSRVRTSKQFF. The CDR3, as DNA: TGTGCCACCAGCAGAGTAAGGACTAGCAAGCAGTTCTTC. V is TRBV15 and J is TRBJ2-1; 8 positions agree with TRBD2. The CDR3 has 13 amino acids. V lost 1 base to trimming and J lost 11 bases; unmatched junction nucleotides: 4. Germline V gene data show CDR1 as LNHNV and CDR2 as YYDKDF (reference sequence).

This clonotype was seen ten or more times. The J gene is TRBJ2-4, the V gene TRBV7-9, with a tentative D call TRBD1 (6 bases). CDR1 SEHNR and CDR2 FQNEAQ come from the germline V gene (reference sequence). The CDR3 contains 17 residues. V dropped 1 base and J dropped 0 bases, with 13 bases sitting between them. The CDR3 nucleotides are TGTGCCAGCAGCTTAGATGACTGGGGGCAAGCCAAAAACATTCAGTACTTC. Amino acids: CASSLDDWGQAKNIQYF.

The gene calls are TRBV6-2 or TRBV6-3 and TRBJ2-1; 9 positions match TRBD1. The germline V gene encodes CDR1 MNHEY and CDR2 SVGEGT. This CDR3 region has 17 residues. V dropped 6 bases and J dropped 7; count of bases not matched to a gene: 16. CDR3 loop: CASRRSRGTGFTNEQFF. CDR3 in DNA: TGTGCCAGCAGACGTAGCCGGGGGACAGGGTTCACTAATGAGCAGTTCTTC.

The CDR3 DNA reads TGTGCCTGGAGCTCGGGACAGGGTGGGGAAAAACTGTTTTTT. It translates to CAWSSGQGGEKLFF. The J gene is TRBJ1-4, the V gene TRBV30, with 9 bases fitting TRBD1. J was trimmed by 8 bases and V by 3 bases; bases with no gene match: 7. This CDR3 has 14 amino acids. Looked up from germline, CDR1 is GTSNPN and CDR2 is SVGIG (reference sequence).

CDR3 amino acids: CASTDGSEKLFF. Written as DNA, the CDR3 is TGTGCCAGTACAGACGGCAGTGAAAAACTGTTTTTT. V gene TRBV6-5 combines with J gene TRBJ1-4; D is uncertain. The CDR3 consists of 12 residues. The ends were cut back, 9 bases at V and 7 bases at J, with 12 bases in the middle. Looked up from germline, CDR1 is MNHEY and CDR2 is SVGAGI.

J is TRBJ1-1 and V is TRBV6-2 or TRBV6-3, with D perhaps TRBD1 (5 bases). The CDR3 consists of 13 residues. V was shortened by 4 bases and J by 5 bases, with 11 bases between the two germline ends. Germline V lookup: CDR1 MNHEY, CDR2 SVGEGT. The CDR3 here is CASSFQGDTEAFF. The CDR3 DNA is TGTGCCAGCAGTTTCCAGGGAGATACTGAAGCTTTCTTT.

The V call is TRBV5-1, the J call TRBJ1-1, with D uncertain. The germline V gene encodes CDR1 SGHRS and CDR2 YFSETQ. The CDR3 has 14 residues. V was clipped by 2 bases and J by 1 base, with 9 bases between them. CDR3 sequence reads: CASSFPGSNTEAFF. The CDR3 DNA reads as TGCGCCAGCAGCTTTCCAGGTTCGAACACTGAAGCTTTCTTT.

V is TRBV6-5 and J is TRBJ2-3; 9 nucleotides match TRBD1. Per germline, CDR1 MNHEY and CDR2 SVGAGI. The CDR3 runs to 15 residues. V lost 4 bases, J lost 5 bases, and 7 bases stayed unmatched. The CDR3 DNA is TGTGCCAGCAGTTTAGTACAGGGGGCCAGAGATACGCAGTATTTT. Amino acids: CASSLVQGARDTQYF.

There are a few counts of this clonotype. The chain links TRBV7-9 to TRBJ2-1; maybe TRBD1 (6 bases). Germline loops: CDR1 SEHNR, CDR2 FQNEAQ (reference sequence). Deletions cut 4 bases from V and 0 bases from J, with 10 bases between. This CDR3 has 15 amino acids. For the CDR3, the DNA is TGTGCCAGCAGCTCCACAGGGCCCTCCTACAATGAGCAGTTCTTC. Its protein product is CASSSTGPSYNEQFF.

This chain connects TRBV20-1 to TRBJ2-7; D is unclear. Trimming pared 3 bases from V and 2 bases from J, leaving 11 bases between. Germline lookup yields CDR1 DFQATT and CDR2 SNEGSKA (reference sequence). The CDR3 covers 13 residues. The CDR3 spells CSASPGSTYEQYF. The CDR3, as DNA: TGCAGTGCTAGTCCCGGGTCCACCTACGAGCAGTACTTC.

This clonotype was recorded a few times. This chain joins TRBV27 and TRBJ2-1; 11 bases are shared with TRBD2. This CDR3 comprises 17 residues. V lost 2 bases to trimming and J lost 1 base; unmatched junction nucleotides: 4. CDR1 is MNHEY, CDR2 SMNVEV, per germline (reference sequence). The CDR3 nucleotides read TGTGCCAGCAGTTTACGCCTAGCGGGAGGTTCCTACAATGAGCAGTTCTTC. It specifies CASSLRLAGGSYNEQFF.

This clonotype has just a few counts. The CDR3 bases are TGTGCCAGCAGCCCAGACAGAGGGCATCAGCCCCAGCATTTT. It translates to CASSPDRGHQPQHF. The rearrangement uses TRBV28 and TRBJ1-5; D is possibly TRBD1 (5 bases). The V gene lost 6 bases and the J gene lost 5 bases, with 14 bases spanning the gap. The CDR3 consists of 14 residues. Germline CDR1 MDHEN, CDR2 SYDVKM.

This clonotype has more than one count but fewer than ten. This chain's CDR3 is CASSHPGREAYNEQFF. In DNA form, the CDR3 reads TGCGCCAGCAGTCATCCAGGGCGGGAAGCCTACAATGAGCAGTTCTTC. The rearrangement uses TRBV23-1 and TRBJ2-1, with D possibly matching TRBD2 (6 bases). TRBV23-1 is known as an ORF, though its function is uncertain. Deletions cut 3 bases from V and 2 bases from J, with 14 bases between. This CDR3 spans 16 amino acids.

V is TRBV29-1 and J is TRBJ2-7; a weak D match, TRBD2 (5 bases). CDR3 length: 11 amino acids. In germline, CDR1 is SQVTM, CDR2 ANQGSEA. The V and J ends lost 7 bases and 4 bases respectively, with 11 bases between them. As DNA, the CDR3 is TGCAGCGCTCGGACGGGGTACGAGCAGTACTTC. Residues: CSARTGYEQYF.

The chain carries TRBV18 and TRBJ1-3, with D hard to call. The CDR3 runs to 17 residues. CDR1 and CDR2 from the germline V gene are KGHSH and LQKENI. V was trimmed by 4 bases and J by 1 base, leaving 17 bases between them. CDR3 nucleotide sequence: TGTGCCAGCTCACTCGCCCCGGGGTCGATGTCTGGAAACACCATATATTTT. It encodes CASSLAPGSMSGNTIYF.

This clonotype has a handful of counts. The DNA for the CDR3 is TGTGCCAGCAGCCAAGGCACTAGCAGGCGCACAGATACGCAGTATTTT. Protein: CASSQGTSRRTDTQYF. The chain employs TRBV14 and TRBJ2-3; weak D call: TRBD2 (6 bases). This CDR3 has 16 residues. Trimming took 1 base from V and 1 from J, leaving 12 bases between them. Per the germline V gene, CDR1 is SGHDN and CDR2 is FVKESK.

This sequence joins TRBV29-1 and TRBJ1-6; 7 bases are a match to TRBD1. V lost 6 bases, J lost 9 bases, and 11 bases stayed unmatched. From germline, CDR1 is SQVTM and CDR2 ANQGSEA. CDR3 length: 14 residues. The CDR3 is CSVQTGTEASPLHF. CDR3 nucleotide sequence: TGCAGCGTCCAAACCGGGACAGAAGCTTCACCCCTCCACTTT. Based on the CDR3 plus reference TRBV29-1 and TRBJ1-6, the full variable domain is SAVISQKPSRDICQRGTSLTIQCQVDSQVTMMFWYRQQPGQSLTLIATANQGSEATYESGFVIDKFPISRPNLTFSTLTVSNMSPEDSSIYLCSVQTGTEASPLHFGNGTRLTVT.

This clonotype was counted between two and nine times. CDR3 sequence (DNA): TGTGCCAGCAGCACGGGACCAGAAGCTTTCTTT. Translation: CASSTGPEAFF. This chain uses TRBV7-9 with TRBJ1-1, with TRBD1 as a possible D gene (5 bases). The CDR3 has 11 amino acids. V was clipped by 5 bases and J by 8 bases, with 9 bases between them. Germline lookup yields CDR1 SEHNR and CDR2 FQNEAQ (reference sequence).

The chain employs TRBV12-3 or TRBV12-4 and TRBJ2-1, with 7 bases identical to TRBD2. The CDR3 runs to 14 residues. Trimming removed 3 bases from V and 5 bases from J; junction bases left unmatched: 4. This chain's CDR3 is CASSFGLEHNEQFF. Written as DNA, the CDR3 is TGTGCCAGCAGTTTCGGACTAGAACACAATGAGCAGTTCTTC.

This clonotype was seen repeatedly, ten times or more. The V call is TRBV5-5, the J call TRBJ2-1, with D unresolved. The V gene's germline CDR1 is SGHKS and CDR2 YYEKEE (reference sequence). This CDR3 is built from 15 residues. V lost 1 base to trimming and J lost 2 bases, with 10 bases between them. CDR3 sequence reads: CASSLFGLTYNEQFF. CDR3 DNA sequence: TGTGCCAGCAGCTTGTTCGGGCTGACCTACAATGAGCAGTTCTTC.

This clonotype was seen repeatedly, ten times or more. V is TRBV7-2 and J is TRBJ1-6; D is undetermined. The germline V and J ends were trimmed by 4 bases and 7 bases, with 11 bases remaining between them. Germline values: CDR1 SGHTA, CDR2 FQGNSA. CDR3 size: 14 residues. In nucleotides, the CDR3 is TGTGCCAGCAGCTGGAGGGTGGGGAATTCACCCCTCCACTTT. It codes for CASSWRVGNSPLHF.